Listed here are 8 T cell receptor beta chains from one sample, sequenced in a study of PD-1 blockade in mismatch repair-deficient tumors. Method: immunoSEQ multiplex PCR; TCRdb's copy keeps in-frame clones and lacks some. The data show about 66,000 clones, approximately 82% seen once. The sample was peripheral blood, taken 2 weeks after starting pembrolizumab. The receptors originated from an adult with mismatch repair-deficient cancer.

This clone was seen more than once but under ten times. The rearrangement links TRBV7-2 to TRBJ2-7; perhaps TRBD2 as D (5 bases). The V gene's germline CDR1 is SGHTA and CDR2 FQGNSA. The length of the CDR3 is 15 residues. Trimming stripped 2 bases from V and 3 bases from J, with 14 bases between. The CDR3 DNA follows: TGTGCCAGCAGCTTATCAGCCGGGATAGGCTACGAGCAGTACTTC. Amino acids: CASSLSAGIGYEQYF.

This clone was seen only once. This chain joins TRBV7-3 and TRBJ2-1; unclear D gene. The CDR3 is 13 amino acids. Germline CDR1 reads SGHTA; CDR2 reads FQGTGA. Trimming took 1 base from V and 2 from J, leaving 3 bases between them. This CDR3 reads CASSLNPYNEQFF. The CDR3 nucleotides are TGTGCCAGCAGCTTAAACCCCTACAATGAGCAGTTCTTC.

The J gene is TRBJ2-3, the V gene TRBV27; D gene ambiguous. The CDR3 extends over 15 amino acids. CDR1 is MNHEY and CDR2 is SMNVEV in the germline V gene (reference sequence). V shed 8 bases and J shed 1 base, with 16 bases lying between them. The CDR3 is CASGPLSSGTDTQYF. CDR3 in DNA: TGTGCCAGCGGTCCCCTAAGTTCCGGCACAGATACGCAGTATTTT.

The genes are TRBV5-1 and TRBJ1-1; D is unclear. The CDR3 has 14 amino acids. V lost 0 bases to trimming and J lost 0 bases, with 6 bases between them. Germline V gene lookup returns CDR1 SGHRS and CDR2 YFSETQ. The CDR3 DNA is TGCGCCAGCAGCTTGGAAGGGATGAACACTGAAGCTTTCTTT. Encoded protein: CASSLEGMNTEAFF.

In this sample, this clone turned up a few times. V usage is TRBV7-9 and J usage is TRBJ1-1; TRBD1 aligns across 11 bases. Germline V lookup: CDR1 SEHNR, CDR2 FQNEAQ (reference sequence). Trimming removed 7 bases from V and 1 base from J; junction bases left unmatched: 5. The CDR3 has 15 residues. DNA for the CDR3: TGTGCCAGCATGTATGGGACAGGGGGGAACACTGAAGCTTTCTTT. This codes for CASMYGTGGNTEAFF.

The V and J genes are TRBV4-3 and TRBJ2-3; maybe TRBD2 (6 bases). Trimming took 0 bases from V and 2 from J, leaving 9 bases between them. The CDR3 sequence is 15 residues long. The germline V gene encodes CDR1 LGHNA and CDR2 YSLEER. CDR3 protein: CASSQDSLATDTQYF. For the CDR3, the DNA is TGCGCCAGCAGCCAAGATTCACTAGCCACAGATACGCAGTATTTT.

This chain connects TRBV7-3 to TRBJ2-2, with D hard to call. CDR1 SGHTA and CDR2 FQGTGA come from the germline V gene. V was clipped by 8 bases and J by 2 bases, with 6 bases between them. There are 12 residues in the CDR3. The CDR3 sequence: CASSYNTGELFF. CDR3 sequence (DNA): TGTGCCAGCTCCTACAACACCGGGGAGCTGTTTTTT.

V usage is TRBV19 and J usage is TRBJ2-5; no definite D call. Trimming took 5 bases from V and 5 from J, leaving 15 bases between them. This CDR3 is 14 amino acids long. CDR1 and CDR2 from the germline V gene are LNHDA and SQIVND (reference sequence). As DNA, the CDR3 is TGTGCCAGTAGTGGAAGACCCCCCCGGGAGACCCAGTACTTC. Translating gives CASSGRPPRETQYF. The full variable domain, its missing parts supplied by reference TRBV19 and TRBJ2-5, is DGGITQSPKYLFRKEGQNVTLSCEQNLNHDAMYWYRQDPGQGLRLIYYSQIVNDFQKGDIAEGYSVSREKKESFPLTVTSAQKNPTAFYLCASSGRPPRETQYFGPGTRLLVL.